A selection of T cell receptor beta chains follows, all from one sample in a study of cytomegalovirus exposure and HLA in healthy donors. Measured with immunoSEQ multiplex PCR; TCRdb has only the in-frame clones, and not every one. Altogether around 140,000 clones are present, around three fifths being singletons, with the ten largest covering 2% to 2.5%. Specimen: PBMCs. The receptors stem from a woman aged 40 to 50 in good health and CMV-seronegative. The CDR3 runs from the conserved cysteine through the conserved F or W. D genes are given only for firm matches. Clone size is stated in some rows and not others, as once, few, many or a class when expanded.

few,-,TRBJ2-5,TRBV7-2,CASSLASHRESETQYF,TGTGCCAGCAGCTTAGCATCCCACAGGGAATCAGAGACCCAGTACTTC
-,-,TRBJ1-1,TRBV18,CASSPPQGGEAFF,TGTGCCAGCTCACCACCACAGGGCGGCGAAGCTTTCTTT
-,-,TRBJ1-5,TRBV2,CASSSGHRNQPQHF,TGTGCCAGCAGTTCGGGACACCGCAATCAGCCCCAGCATTTT
once,TRBD1,TRBJ1-1,TRBV10-3,CAISETLQGHTEAFF,TGTGCCATCAGTGAGACTCTACAGGGGCACACTGAAGCTTTCTTT
few,TRBD1,TRBJ2-2,TRBV27,CASRQGTGAGELFF,TGTGCCAGCCGACAGGGGACGGGAGCCGGGGAGCTGTTTTTT
-,-,TRBJ1-2,TRBV5-6,CASSFGGSRGYTF,TGTGCCAGCAGCTTCGGCGGTTCTAGGGGCTACACCTTC
few,-,TRBJ2-4,TRBV27,CASSLFREDIQYF,TGTGCCAGCAGTTTGTTCAGGGAGGACATTCAGTACTTC
-,TRBD1,TRBJ1-3,TRBV7-9,CASSRDRVVGNTIYF,TGTGCCAGCAGCCGGGACAGGGTAGTCGGAAACACCATATATTTT
few,-,TRBJ2-7,TRBV5-6,CASSSLDRSPTYEQYF,TGTGCCAGCAGCTCGCTCGACAGATCTCCCACCTACGAGCAGTACTTC
-,TRBD2,TRBJ2-5,TRBV7-9,CASSLAPSGGPRIQETQYF,TGTGCCAGCAGCTTAGCTCCTAGCGGGGGGCCACGGATCCAAGAGACCCAGTACTTC
-,TRBD1,TRBJ1-2,TRBV7-9,CASSYNPGTGKRGYTF,TGTGCCAGCAGCTACAACCCCGGGACAGGAAAACGTGGCTACACCTTC
-,TRBD1,TRBJ2-2,TRBV18,CASSAGTGDTGELFF,TGTGCCAGCTCGGCCGGGACAGGGGACACCGGGGAGCTGTTTTTT
-,TRBD1,TRBJ1-1,TRBV28,CASSTGGLNTEAFF,TGTGCCAGCAGCACAGGGGGCTTGAACACTGAAGCTTTCTTT
-,-,TRBJ2-3,TRBV7-3,CASSSRTTTDTQYF,TGTGCCAGCAGCTCCCGGACAACCACAGATACGCAGTATTTT
-,TRBD2,TRBJ2-3,TRBV9,CASSDSGGAIADTQYF,TGTGCCAGCAGCGATAGCGGGGGGGCCATCGCTGATACGCAGTATTTT